The subject of this entry is one T cell receptor (beta chain). Authors' methods: Amplified reference gene primers provided the basis for estimating nucleated cell counts. The repertoire was sequenced with immunoSEQ multiplex PCR; TCRdb's copy has only in-frame clones and lacks some. That table supplies the V and J calls and clone size; D and trimming were determined from the DNA. The table has 50,000 or so clones, around nine tenths seen once. J gave up 4 bases and V 4 bases, and 10 bases lay outside the gene matches. Germline values: CDR1 LGHNA, CDR2 YNFKEQ. The CDR3 consists of 16 residues. This record comes from a study of blood T cell repertoires in COVID-19. Study in general: Material from acute and convalescent COVID-19 was sourced from the United States, Italy and Spain. PBMCs, B-cell-depleted T cells, or T cells provided the cDNA or gDNA that made up the material.

Sequenced input: peripheral blood. This clonotype originated in a human donor in a cohort sampled during active COVID-19. The J gene is TRBJ2-5, the V gene TRBV4-2; 9 positions agree with TRBD1. CDR3 sequence reads: CASSLEGTGYGETQYF. The CDR3 DNA is TGTGCCAGCAGCCTGGAGGGGACAGGGTACGGAGAGACCCAGTACTTC.